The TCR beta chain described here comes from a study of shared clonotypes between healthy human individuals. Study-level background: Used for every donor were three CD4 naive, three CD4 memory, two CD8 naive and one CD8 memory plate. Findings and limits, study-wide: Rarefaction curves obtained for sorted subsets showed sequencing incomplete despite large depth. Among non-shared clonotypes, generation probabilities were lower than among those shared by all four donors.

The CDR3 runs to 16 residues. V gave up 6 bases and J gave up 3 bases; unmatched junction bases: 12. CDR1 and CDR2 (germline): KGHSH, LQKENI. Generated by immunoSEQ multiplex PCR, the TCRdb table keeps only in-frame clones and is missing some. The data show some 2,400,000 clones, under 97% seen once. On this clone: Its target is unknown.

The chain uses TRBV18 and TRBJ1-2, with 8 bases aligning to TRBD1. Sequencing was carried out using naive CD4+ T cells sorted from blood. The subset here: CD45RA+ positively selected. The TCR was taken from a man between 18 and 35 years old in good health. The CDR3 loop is CASSLLPGGRDYGYTF. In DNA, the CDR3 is TGTGCCAGCTCCCTTCTCCCAGGGGGCAGGGACTATGGCTACACCTTC.